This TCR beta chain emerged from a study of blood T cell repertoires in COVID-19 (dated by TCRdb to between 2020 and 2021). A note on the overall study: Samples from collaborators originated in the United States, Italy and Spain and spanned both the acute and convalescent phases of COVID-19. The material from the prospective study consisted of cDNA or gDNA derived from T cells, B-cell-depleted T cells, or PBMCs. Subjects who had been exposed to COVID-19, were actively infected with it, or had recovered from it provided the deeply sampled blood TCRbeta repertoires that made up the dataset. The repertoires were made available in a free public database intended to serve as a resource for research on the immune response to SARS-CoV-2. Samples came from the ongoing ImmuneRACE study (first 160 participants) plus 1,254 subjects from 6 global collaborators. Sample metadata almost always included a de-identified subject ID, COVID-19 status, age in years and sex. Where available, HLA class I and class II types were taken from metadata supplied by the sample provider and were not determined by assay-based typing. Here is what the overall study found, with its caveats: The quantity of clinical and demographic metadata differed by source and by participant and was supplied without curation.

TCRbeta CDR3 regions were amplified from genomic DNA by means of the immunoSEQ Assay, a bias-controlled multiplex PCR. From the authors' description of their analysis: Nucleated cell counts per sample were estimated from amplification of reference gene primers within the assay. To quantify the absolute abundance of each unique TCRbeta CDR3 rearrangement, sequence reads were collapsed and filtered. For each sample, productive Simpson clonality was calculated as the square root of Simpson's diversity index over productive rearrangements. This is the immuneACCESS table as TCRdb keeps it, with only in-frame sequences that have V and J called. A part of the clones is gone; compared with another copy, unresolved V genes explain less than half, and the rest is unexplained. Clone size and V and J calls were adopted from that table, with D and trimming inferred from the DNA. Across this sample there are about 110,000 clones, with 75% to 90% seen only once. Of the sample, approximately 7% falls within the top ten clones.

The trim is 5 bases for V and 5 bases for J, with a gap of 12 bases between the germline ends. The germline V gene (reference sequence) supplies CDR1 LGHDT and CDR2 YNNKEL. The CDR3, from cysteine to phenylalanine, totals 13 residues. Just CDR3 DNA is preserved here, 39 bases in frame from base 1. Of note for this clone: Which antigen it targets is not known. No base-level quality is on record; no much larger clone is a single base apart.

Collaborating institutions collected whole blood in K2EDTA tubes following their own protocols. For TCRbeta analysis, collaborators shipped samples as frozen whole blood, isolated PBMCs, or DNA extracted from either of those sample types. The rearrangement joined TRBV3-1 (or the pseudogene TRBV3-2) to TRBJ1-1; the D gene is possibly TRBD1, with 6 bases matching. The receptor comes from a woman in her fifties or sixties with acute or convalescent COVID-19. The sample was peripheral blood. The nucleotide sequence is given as TGTGCCAGCAGCACGTTCAGGGGAACTGAAGCTTTCTTT. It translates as CASSTFRGTEAFF.